This TCR beta chain was captured by sequencing in a study of cytomegalovirus exposure and HLA in healthy donors. Researchers ran the PCR with 60 Vbeta and 13 Jbeta primers. Clones were sequenced by immunoSEQ multiplex PCR, and TCRdb holds only the in-frame ones, with some missing. This sample's table reports roughly 51,000 clones. Germline assignment: CDR1 SNHLY and CDR2 FYNNEI. The CDR3 is 15 amino acids. Trimming took 7 bases from V and 7 from J; bases not matched to a gene: 10. The genes are TRBV2 and TRBJ2-1, with 10 bases identical to TRBD2. The sequencing sample was made of PBMCs. The receptor comes from a male donor in good health and CMV-seropositive. CDR3 bases: TGTGCCAGCATAAAGCGGGGGGGCGTAGGGAATGAGCAGTTCTTC. Amino acids: CASIKRGGVGNEQFF.